These 17 T cell receptor beta chains originate from one sample sequenced in a study of shared clonotypes between healthy human individuals. Clones were read by immunoSEQ multiplex PCR, and TCRdb kept only the in-frame ones, dropping some. The sample lists millions of clones, over 85% occurring once. The specimen sequenced was naive CD4+ T cells sorted from blood. Regarding subset: CD45RA+ positively selected. The receptors shown here come from a man between 18 and 29 years old in good health.

The CDR3 DNA is TGCAGCGTTGAGACCGATAGGGAGCAGTACTTC. Its translation is CSVETDREQYF. This chain links TRBV29-1 with TRBJ2-5, with D possibly being TRBD2 (5 bases). The CDR3 contains 11 residues. V was trimmed by 3 bases and J by 11 bases, leaving 13 bases between them. Germline-derived CDR1 and CDR2 are SQVTM and ANQGSEA.

In DNA, the CDR3 is TGCGCCAGCAGCCAAGATTCAGGGGGATACTATGGCTACACCTTC. Encoded protein: CASSQDSGGYYGYTF. The chain uses TRBV4-1 and TRBJ1-2, with TRBD1 matching over 7 bases. Per the germline V gene, CDR1 is MGHRA and CDR2 is YSYEKL. The CDR3 spans 15 residues. The trim removed 0 bases at V and 3 bases at J, leaving 4 bases unmatched.

The V call is TRBV5-1, the J call TRBJ1-4; D is uncertain. This CDR3 contains 15 residues. Trimming shortened V by 0 bases and J by 4 bases, and 10 bases separated the two germline ends. Germline CDR1 and CDR2: SGHRS and YFSETQ. CDR3 in amino acids: CASSLDVSRNEKLFF. The CDR3 bases are TGCGCCAGCAGCTTGGATGTCAGCCGTAATGAAAAACTGTTTTTT.

The V call is TRBV18, the J call TRBJ1-1; D unclear. Germline assignment: CDR1 KGHSH and CDR2 LQKENI. Trimming removed 3 bases from V and 5 bases from J, with 10 bases in between. The CDR3 has 13 residues. The CDR3 is CASSPRLTTEAFF. The CDR3 DNA is TGTGCCAGCTCACCCCGACTTACGACTGAAGCTTTCTTT.

The V call is TRBV7-8, the J call TRBJ2-1; 9 bases agree with TRBD2. Unmatched junction bases numbered 12, after V lost 5 bases and J lost 10 bases. The CDR3 length is 15 residues. Germline CDR1 is SGHVS and CDR2 is FQNEAQ. Written as DNA, the CDR3 is TGTGCCAGCAGCCGACAGGGACTAGCCCTCCCCGAGCAGTTCTTC. This sequence encodes CASSRQGLALPEQFF.

The chain has TRBV5-1 and TRBJ2-3; no firm D call. The CDR3 extends over 14 amino acids. CDR1 is SGHRS and CDR2 is YFSETQ in the germline V gene. V lost 2 bases to trimming and J lost 2 bases, with 9 bases between them. The DNA for the CDR3 is TGCGCCAGCAGCTTACGAGACAACACAGATACGCAGTATTTT. This translates into CASSLRDNTDTQYF.

In regard to this clone: Within the sample, other DNA sequences also encode this same CDR3. V usage is TRBV6-1 and J usage is TRBJ1-4; 11 bases line up with TRBD1. Losses at the gene ends were 4 bases for V and 7 bases for J; bases not matched to a gene: 2. The CDR3 contains 14 residues. The germline gives CDR1 MNHNS, CDR2 SASEGT. The CDR3 DNA sequence: TGTGCCAGCAGTGTAGGGACAGGGGGTGAAAAACTGTTTTTT. Its protein product is CASSVGTGGEKLFF.

The chain uses TRBV7-9 and TRBJ1-2; D gene ambiguous. The length of the CDR3 is 15 residues. CDR1 is SEHNR, CDR2 FQNEAQ, per germline (reference sequence). V was pared by 3 bases and J by 0 bases, with 11 bases between. The CDR3, as DNA: TGTGCCAGCAGCTTGCTGGACTCCTCTAACTATGGCTACACCTTC. It codes for CASSLLDSSNYGYTF. Based on the CDR3 plus reference TRBV7-9 and TRBJ1-2, the full variable domain is DTGVSQNPRHKITKRGQNVTFRCDPISEHNRLYWYRQTLGQGPEFLTYFQNEAQLEKSRLLSDRFSAERPKGSFSTLEIQRTEQGDSAMYLCASSLLDSSNYGYTFGSGTRLTVV.

The V gene is TRBV4-1, the J gene TRBJ1-5; TRBD1 matches at 7 bases. Germline loops: CDR1 MGHRA, CDR2 YSYEKL. V was clipped by 3 bases and J by 4 bases; unmatched bases: 3. The CDR3 spans 14 residues. CDR3 loop: CASSHSGGNQPQHF. The DNA for the CDR3 is TGCGCCAGCAGCCATTCAGGGGGAAATCAGCCCCAGCATTTT.

As to this clone: The identical CDR3 is also encoded by other nucleotide sequences in the sample. The chain uses TRBV18 and TRBJ2-7, with D unclear. Germline V lookup: CDR1 KGHSH, CDR2 LQKENI. V lost 2 bases to trimming and J lost 2 bases, with 7 bases between them. The CDR3 totals 13 residues. The CDR3 sequence is CASSPGQPYEQYF. The DNA of the CDR3 is TGTGCCAGCTCACCAGGGCAGCCCTACGAGCAGTACTTC. Full variable domain (missing parts from reference TRBV18 and TRBJ2-7): NAGVMQNPRHLVRRRGQEARLRCSPMKGHSHVYWYRQLPEEGLKFMVYLQKENIIDESGMPKERFSAEFPKEGPSILRIQQVVRGDSAAYFCASSPGQPYEQYFGPGTRLTVT.

In the case of this clone: The sample has other DNA sequences that encode this CDR3 too. The genes are TRBV7-2 and TRBJ2-7; tentatively, D is TRBD1 (5 bases). From germline, CDR1 is SGHTA and CDR2 FQGNSA. CDR3 length: 13 amino acids. V lost 4 bases, J lost 0 bases, and 7 bases lay in between. This chain's CDR3 is CASSYDSSYEQYF. CDR3 bases: TGTGCCAGCAGCTACGACAGCTCCTACGAGCAGTACTTC.

As regards this clone: Other DNA sequences within the sample encode an identical CDR3. CDR3: CASSYSSGLNTEAFF. The CDR3 DNA sequence: TGTGCCAGCAGTTACTCGAGTGGCCTGAACACTGAAGCTTTCTTT. The rearrangement joins TRBV6-6 to TRBJ1-1; no firm D call. V was pared by 0 bases and J by 0 bases, with 8 bases between. CDR3 length: 15 amino acids. The germline V gene encodes CDR1 MNHNY and CDR2 SVGAGI (reference sequence).

The J gene is TRBJ2-7, the V gene TRBV30; D not certain. V was pared by 3 bases and J by 0 bases, with 6 bases between. The CDR3 totals 12 residues. The germline gives CDR1 GTSNPN, CDR2 SVGIG (reference sequence). The DNA for the CDR3 is TGTGCCTGGAGGGACGGCTCCTACGAGCAGTACTTC. Translation: CAWRDGSYEQYF.

J is TRBJ2-2 and V is TRBV6-4; D not certain. There are 14 residues in the CDR3. From germline, CDR1 is MRHNA and CDR2 SNTAGT. V was shortened by 5 bases and J by 6 bases, with 13 bases between the two germline ends. CDR3 in DNA: TGTGCCAGCAGTCAGACCCCGACGGCCGGGGAGCTGTTTTTT. This translates into CASSQTPTAGELFF.

The chain recombines TRBV6-1 with TRBJ2-2; D is possibly TRBD2 (5 bases). Germline V gene sequence: CDR1 MNHNS, CDR2 SASEGT. This CDR3 spans 15 amino acids. V lost 5 bases, J lost 4 bases, and 14 bases lay in between. CDR3 region: CASSSTRGGTGELFF. CDR3 DNA: TGTGCCAGCAGTTCCACTAGAGGAGGCACCGGGGAGCTGTTTTTT.

The chain carries TRBV19 and TRBJ2-7, with 10 bases matching TRBD1. The germline V gene has CDR1 LNHDA and CDR2 SQIVND (reference sequence). This CDR3 contains 15 residues. The V gene end was trimmed by 1 base and the J gene end by 7 bases; junction bases not matched to a gene: 7. CDR3 in amino acids: CASSIVGTGAVEQYF. Here the CDR3 DNA reads TGTGCCAGTAGTATAGTAGGGACAGGGGCCGTGGAGCAGTACTTC. The full variable domain, its missing parts supplied by reference TRBV19 and TRBJ2-7, is DGGITQSPKYLFRKEGQNVTLSCEQNLNHDAMYWYRQDPGQGLRLIYYSQIVNDFQKGDIAEGYSVSREKKESFPLTVTSAQKNPTAFYLCASSIVGTGAVEQYFGPGTRLTVT.

This clone has just one count. The rearrangement links TRBV7-2 to TRBJ2-3; possibly TRBD2 for D (5 bases). The CDR3 is 13 residues long. V lost 3 bases, J lost 13 bases, and 17 bases lay in between. CDR1 and CDR2 (germline): SGHTA, FQGNSA. The chain's CDR3 is CASSFPGTGREYF. The CDR3 DNA sequence: TGTGCCAGCAGCTTTCCGGGTACCGGGCGGGAGTATTTT.